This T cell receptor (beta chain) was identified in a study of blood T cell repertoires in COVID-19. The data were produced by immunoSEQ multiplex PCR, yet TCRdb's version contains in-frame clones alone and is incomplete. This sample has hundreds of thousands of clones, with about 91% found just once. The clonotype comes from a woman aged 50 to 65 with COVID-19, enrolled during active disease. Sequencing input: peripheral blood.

In DNA, the CDR3 is TGTGCCAGCAGCTTGGACACTGAATATGGCTACACCTTC. It is translated as CASSLDTEYGYTF. This sequence joins TRBV7-8 and TRBJ1-2; a weak D match, TRBD1 (5 bases). The CDR3 contains 13 residues. From germline, CDR1 is SGHVS and CDR2 FQNEAQ. Between the trimmed V and J ends, which lost 3 bases and 5 bases, there was a span of 10 bases.